Presented here are 13 T cell receptor beta chains from one specimen sequenced in a study of T-cell memory formation after mild COVID-19. TCRdb passed the 5' RACE reads through MiXCR, listing each CDR3 protein once. This sample carries a few hundred thousand distinct CDR3 sequences, under 20% of them seen once, and the ten largest clones take approximately 23%. The specimen sequenced was PBMCs or a T cell subset sorted from them (not recorded which). The receptors were sampled from a man younger than 30 who had mild COVID-19 (a few samples of this study predate the infection). Cell type and time point are not known.

The gene calls are TRBV15 and TRBJ1-5, with D hard to call. Deletions cut 0 bases from V and 6 bases from J, with 12 bases between. Per the germline V gene, CDR1 is LNHNV and CDR2 is YYDKDF (reference sequence). The CDR3 spans 15 residues. CDR3 amino acids: CATSRDSVRSQPQHF. CDR3 DNA sequence: TGTGCCACCAGCAGAGATTCCGTACGAAGTCAGCCCCAGCATTTT.

V gene TRBV20-1 combines with J gene TRBJ2-3; perhaps D is TRBD1 or TRBD2 (5 bases each). Germline assignment: CDR1 DFQATT and CDR2 SNEGSKA (reference sequence). The V gene lost 3 bases and the J gene lost 1 base, with 5 bases spanning the gap. This CDR3 is built from 12 residues. CDR3 loop: CSARGGTDTQYF. The DNA of the CDR3 is TGCAGTGCTAGGGGGGGCACAGATACGCAGTATTTT.

The chain uses TRBV4-1 and TRBJ2-7, with D unclear. Trimming stripped 4 bases from V and 3 bases from J, with 13 bases between. The CDR3 covers 14 residues. Germline V CDR1 and CDR2: MGHRA, YSYEKL. This CDR3 is CASSPPGGNYEQYF. CDR3 nucleotide sequence: TGCGCCAGCAGCCCCCCCGGCGGAAACTACGAGCAGTACTTC.

The CDR3 protein is CASSFRTGSGANYGYTF. As DNA, the CDR3 is TGTGCCAGCAGTTTCCGGACAGGGAGTGGAGCGAACTATGGCTACACCTTC. The chain carries TRBV6-1 and TRBJ1-2, with 8 bases fitting TRBD1. Germline V gives CDR1 MNHNS, CDR2 SASEGT. V trimming: 5 bases; J trimming: 2 bases; junction bases outside the gene matches: 13. The CDR3 has 17 amino acids.

The sample holds a few counts of this clonotype. This chain uses TRBV20-1 with TRBJ2-3; 7 nucleotides line up with TRBD1. CDR3 length: 15 residues. From germline, CDR1 is DFQATT and CDR2 SNEGSKA (reference sequence). V was pared by 0 bases and J by 2 bases, with 5 bases of the junction left unmatched. CDR3 protein: CSARDMRGPTDTQYF. CDR3 nucleotide sequence: TGCAGTGCTAGAGATATGAGGGGGCCCACAGATACGCAGTATTTT.

J is TRBJ2-2 and V is TRBV6-5, with TRBD2 as a possible D gene (5 bases). V was pared by 3 bases and J by 7 bases, with 12 bases between. Germline V gives CDR1 MNHEY, CDR2 SVGAGI. The CDR3 is 14 residues long. CDR3 coding DNA: TGTGCCAGCAGTTATTCACCCCGGGGCGGGGAGCTGTTTTTT. Its protein is CASSYSPRGGELFF.

The sample holds a few counts of this clonotype. V gene TRBV5-1 combines with J gene TRBJ1-4; a possible D gene is TRBD1 (6 bases). The CDR3 is 16 residues long. In germline, CDR1 is SGHRS, CDR2 YFSETQ. Trimming left V 2 bases short and J 1 base short, with 12 bases between. The CDR3 protein is CASSFSRGETNEKLFF. The CDR3 DNA is TGCGCCAGCAGCTTTTCCAGGGGAGAAACTAATGAAAAACTGTTTTTT.

A few counts support this clonotype. The rearrangement links TRBV15 to TRBJ2-3; D is possibly TRBD1 (6 bases). The V and J ends lost 4 bases and 2 bases respectively, with 19 bases between them. This CDR3 has 17 amino acids. Per germline, CDR1 LNHNV and CDR2 YYDKDF (reference sequence). CDR3 DNA: TGTGCCACCAGCACACCTCAGGGGAGTCGGCTCACAGATACGCAGTATTTT. This codes for CATSTPQGSRLTDTQYF.

The chain combines TRBV20-1 with TRBJ2-7; D unclear. The V end was cut by 5 bases, the J end by 4 bases, with 15 bases between. This CDR3 has 13 amino acids. The germline V gene has CDR1 DFQATT and CDR2 SNEGSKA (reference sequence). The CDR3 loop reads CSAFIGSRYEQYV. Written as DNA, the CDR3 is TGCAGTGCTTTCATTGGGTCCAGATACGAGCAGTACGTC.

This clonotype occurred a few times. The chain uses TRBV4-1 and TRBJ2-5; D may be TRBD1 (5 bases). Germline CDR1 is MGHRA and CDR2 is YSYEKL. Trimming pared 2 bases from V and 3 bases from J, leaving 16 bases between. The CDR3 consists of 16 residues. The chain's CDR3 is CASSQYTTQGKETQYF. The DNA for the CDR3 is TGCGCCAGCAGCCAATACACAACTCAGGGAAAAGAGACCCAGTACTTC.

This clonotype occurred many times. The chain couples TRBV11-2 to TRBJ2-7; tentatively, D is TRBD1 (6 bases). CDR3 length equals 17 residues. The germline V gene encodes CDR1 SGHAT and CDR2 FQNNGV. V lost 5 bases and J lost 1, with 21 bases in between. The CDR3 sequence is CASSPITGQRKSYEQYF. The CDR3 DNA sequence: TGTGCCAGCAGCCCTATTACAGGACAGAGAAAATCCTACGAGCAGTACTTC.

The chain joins TRBV7-9 to TRBJ1-2; 10 bases map to TRBD1. This CDR3 has 13 amino acids. V trimming: 0 bases; J trimming: 8 bases; junction bases outside the gene matches: 0. Germline V lookup: CDR1 SEHNR, CDR2 FQNEAQ (reference sequence). CDR3 DNA sequence: TGTGCCAGCAGCTTAGCGACAGGGGGCGGCTACACCTTC. Its translation is CASSLATGGGYTF.

The rearrangement joins TRBV4-3 to TRBJ2-7; D may be TRBD1 or TRBD2 (5 bases each). The germline V and J ends were trimmed by 0 bases and 2 bases, with 11 bases remaining between them. The CDR3 totals 15 residues. Germline V gene data show CDR1 as LGHNA and CDR2 as YSLEER. The CDR3 loop reads CASSQDWDPTYEQYF. The DNA of the CDR3 is TGCGCCAGCAGCCAAGACTGGGACCCCACCTACGAGCAGTACTTC.